This record concerns one TCR beta chain sequence. Its antigen is still unknown. CDR1 is MDHEN, CDR2 SYDVKM, per germline. The CDR3 loop spans 10 amino acids. The V end lost 7 bases, the J end lost 14 bases, and 11 bases lay between the germline ends. The data originate from a study of T-cell memory formation after mild COVID-19. cDNA libraries for TCR alpha and TCR beta, carrying sample barcodes and UMIs, came from 5'RACE with constant-segment primers. TCRdb fed the 5' RACE reads into MiXCR, producing one record per CDR3 protein. The data contain more than 150,000 distinct CDR3 sequences, 18% of them singletons. General study results and limits: Some responding clones appeared in pre-infection memory, suggesting cross-reactive memory joined.

This clonotype was obtained from a man younger than 35 who had mild COVID-19 (a few samples of this study predate the infection). Cell type and time point are not known. The specimen was PBMCs or a T cell subset sorted from them (not recorded which). The chain couples TRBV28 to TRBJ1-4; D gene uncertain. The DNA for the CDR3 is TGTGCCAGCAAGGAAAGGCGGCTGTTTTTT. Its translation is CASKERRLFF.